These 12 T cell receptor beta chains came from one sample sequenced in a study of T cells after yellow fever vaccination (dated by TCRdb to between 2019 and 2020). The library was made by 5' RACE. The instrument was an Illumina HiSeq 2500. Using fastp at Q25 and MiXCR, TCRdb reprocessed the public reads and kept productive beta chains. Rows with one shared CDR3 protein collapse into an entry with the most common genes and DNA. Counted in this sample were tens of thousands of distinct CDR3 sequences; more than 5.5% of them appeared once. Roughly 29% of the sample rests with the top ten. The treatment or condition label here, explained by the study, means: live attenuated yellow fever vaccine strain. The sequencing here drew on CD8+ T cells sorted from PBMCs, taken about 10 days after the first yellow fever vaccination. These TCRs come from a man aged 18 to 30 who received the YFV17D yellow fever vaccine.

This clonotype was seen at least ten times. This chain links TRBV7-9 with TRBJ2-1; TRBD1 matches at 8 bases. Germline assignment: CDR1 SEHNR and CDR2 FQNEAQ (reference sequence). The CDR3 consists of 14 residues. With V trimmed by 3 bases and J by 8 bases, 6 bases remained unmatched. Written as DNA, the CDR3 is TGTGCCAGCAGCTTCGGACAGGGTCTGGATGAGCAGTTCTTC. Translated: CASSFGQGLDEQFF.

The J gene is TRBJ1-5, the V gene TRBV7-2, with D possibly being TRBD1 (6 bases). Trimming removed 5 bases from V and 6 bases from J, with 14 bases in between. In germline, CDR1 is SGHTA, CDR2 FQGNSA. This CDR3 comprises 14 residues. CDR3 DNA: TGTGCCAGCAGCCGCGGGGGGGGCACTCAGCCCCAGCATTTT. The encoded protein is CASSRGGGTQPQHF.

This clonotype was recorded at least ten times. V gene TRBV12-3 or TRBV12-4 combines with J gene TRBJ1-1, with 7 nucleotides matching TRBD1. Trimming at V came to 6 bases and at J to 4 bases, leaving 5 bases not matched to a gene. CDR3 length: 13 residues. The CDR3: CASSRQGGTEAFF. The CDR3 DNA is TGTGCCAGCAGCCGACAGGGTGGCACTGAAGCTTTCTTT.

Only a few counts were recorded for this clonotype. This sequence joins TRBV6-1 and TRBJ2-7; D might be TRBD1 or TRBD2, each matching 5 bases. Trimming removed 1 base from V and 1 base from J, with 5 bases in between. The CDR3 sequence is 13 residues long. Germline V gene lookup returns CDR1 MNHNS and CDR2 SASEGT. CDR3 sequence: CASSEGGSYEQYF. The CDR3 bases are TGTGCCAGCAGTGAAGGGGGGTCCTACGAGCAGTACTTC.

This chain joins TRBV7-9 and TRBJ1-3, with D tentatively TRBD1 (5 bases). Trimming left V 6 bases short and J 4 bases short, with 16 bases between. The CDR3 is made up of 15 amino acids. Germline-derived CDR1 and CDR2 are SEHNR and FQNEAQ (reference sequence). The CDR3 reads CASRTTGPGGNTIYF. CDR3 nucleotide sequence: TGTGCCAGCAGGACGACGGGACCCGGCGGAAACACCATATATTTT.

This clonotype was observed a handful of times. V is TRBV9 and J is TRBJ2-7; 10 bases align to TRBD1. V lost 3 bases, J lost 7 bases, and 10 bases stayed unmatched. Germline CDR1 and CDR2: SGDLS and YYNGEE. There are 15 residues in the CDR3. The CDR3 protein is CASSGIPGQGREQYF. In DNA form, the CDR3 reads TGTGCCAGCAGCGGAATACCGGGACAGGGGAGGGAGCAGTACTTC.

Many counts were recorded for this clonotype. The rearrangement uses TRBV4-1 and TRBJ1-1, with unresolved D. Looked up from germline, CDR1 is MGHRA and CDR2 is YSYEKL. The CDR3 totals 12 residues. V dropped 3 bases and J dropped 1 base, with 3 bases sitting between them. This CDR3 reads CASSHGNTEAFF. CDR3 sequence (DNA): TGCGCCAGCAGCCACGGGAACACTGAAGCTTTCTTT.

This clonotype was detected ten times or more. This rearrangement joins TRBV20-1 to TRBJ2-1, with D unclear. The CDR3 is made up of 13 amino acids. Germline V gives CDR1 DFQATT, CDR2 SNEGSKA (reference sequence). V was trimmed by 0 bases and J by 5 bases, leaving 8 bases between them. DNA for the CDR3: TGCAGTGCTAGAGATCCCCGGGACAATGAGCAGTTCTTC. As protein: CSARDPRDNEQFF.

The V and J genes are TRBV20-1 and TRBJ1-1; D ambiguous. Germline V lookup: CDR1 DFQATT, CDR2 SNEGSKA (reference sequence). With 2 bases removed from V and 0 bases from J, the gap between germline ends came to 10 bases. CDR3 size: 14 residues. The CDR3 sequence: CSARMRHLNTEAFF. The DNA of the CDR3 is TGCAGTGCTAGAATGAGACACCTGAACACTGAAGCTTTCTTT.

This clonotype was picked up many times. The CDR3 nucleotides read TGTGCCAGCAGCTGTGGACAGGGGGCTACAGAGACCCAGTACTTC. It translates to CASSCGQGATETQYF. The J gene is TRBJ2-5, the V gene TRBV5-6; TRBD1 aligns across 11 bases. Germline loops: CDR1 SGHDT, CDR2 YYEEEE. The CDR3 runs to 15 residues. V gave up 3 bases and J gave up 4 bases; unmatched junction bases: 5.

This clonotype was picked up many times. The CDR3 protein is CASGLGPGTYEQYF. Here the CDR3 DNA reads TGTGCTAGTGGTTTGGGTCCCGGTACCTACGAGCAGTACTTC. The rearrangement links TRBV12-5 to TRBJ2-7; D unresolved. The CDR3 has 14 amino acids. CDR1 is LGHNT and CDR2 is FRNRAP in the germline V gene. Between the trimmed V and J ends, which lost 1 base and 2 bases, there was a span of 9 bases.

The gene calls are TRBV5-5 and TRBJ2-3, with 7 bases fitting TRBD2. The germline gives CDR1 SGHKS, CDR2 YYEKEE (reference sequence). The V and J ends lost 4 bases and 1 base, in that order; junction bases with no gene match: 12. This CDR3 contains 17 residues. The CDR3 region is CASSRGRDYIRTDTQYF. CDR3 nucleotides: TGTGCCAGCAGCAGAGGACGGGACTACATACGCACAGATACGCAGTATTTT.